The T cell receptor beta chain described here comes from a study of T cells in narcolepsy. Study in general: Healthy controls were enrolled alongside patients with narcolepsy type 1 or type 2.

Only in-frame clones appear in the TCRdb table, and some are missing; sequencing was by immunoSEQ multiplex PCR. In the table there are 30,000 or so clones, roughly four fifths of which are singletons. The V gene's germline CDR1 is MDHEN and CDR2 SYDVKM. The CDR3 is 14 residues long. V was clipped by 2 bases and J by 7 bases, with 11 bases between them. Sequencing was performed on CD45RA- memory CD4+ T cells from PBMCs. The clonotype originates from a human donor with narcolepsy. The genes are TRBV28 and TRBJ1-4; D ambiguous. The CDR3 region is CASSLVGPGEKLFF. In nucleotides, the CDR3 is TGTGCCAGCAGTTTAGTGGGCCCGGGTGAAAAACTGTTTTTT.